Listed below are T cell receptor beta chains from one sample, sequenced in a study of blood T cell repertoires in COVID-19. TCRdb's table, derived via immunoSEQ multiplex PCR, lists solely in-frame clones and lacks some. The sample has some 300,000 clones, 85% to 90% seen once; the top ten hold around 2%. Sequencing was done on a sample of PBMCs or T cells enriched from blood (not recorded which). These receptors were collected from a woman aged 60-75 years in a cohort exposed to, infected with or recovered from COVID-19 (not recorded which). The CDR3 runs from the conserved cysteine through the conserved F or W. A D gene is named only where the DNA matches it firmly. Not all rows give a size; the values are once, few, many and, for expanded clones, a class.

TRBV5-5	TRBD1	.	TRBJ2-3	CASSLSQGEDTQYF	TGTGCCAGCAGCTTATCACAGGGGGAAGATACGCAGTATTTT
TRBV7-8	.	.	TRBJ2-6	CASSLAGAFGANVLTF	TGTGCCAGCAGCTTAGCGGGAGCCTTTGGGGCCAACGTCCTGACTTTC
TRBV3-1/TRBV3-2	.	.	TRBJ1-1	CASSQGGCHMNTEAFF	TGTGCCAGCAGCCAAGGCGGTTGTCATATGAACACTGAAGCTTTCTTT
TRBV28	.	once	TRBJ2-7	CASSLPLTGSSYEQYF	TGTGCCAGCAGTTTACCTTTAACAGGGAGCTCCTACGAGCAGTACTTC
TRBV18	.	.	TRBJ1-3	CASSLAGLSDSGNTIYF	TGTGCCAGCTCCCTAGCGGGTCTATCGGACTCTGGAAACACCATATATTTT
TRBV3-1/TRBV3-2	.	.	TRBJ2-5	CASSQGGLKETQYF	TGTGCCAGCAGCCAAGGAGGTTTAAAAGAGACCCAGTACTTC
TRBV7-2	.	.	TRBJ2-4	CASSLRRDTIQYF	TGTGCCAGCAGCCTAAGAAGGGACACAATTCAGTACTTC
TRBV28	.	.	TRBJ2-7	CASSFRGMGEGEQYF	TGTGCCAGCAGTTTTAGGGGAATGGGTGAAGGCGAGCAGTACTTC
TRBV21-1	.	.	TRBJ2-3	CASSKVGGRALVNTQYF	TGTGCCAGCAGCAAAGTCGGCGGGAGGGCCCTTGTTAATACGCAGTATTTT
TRBV6-5	.	.	TRBJ1-5	CASSYNQPQHF	TGTGCCAGCAGCTATAATCAGCCCCAGCATTTT
TRBV10-3	.	.	TRBJ1-6	CAISERTGGGNNSPLHF	TGTGCCATCAGTGAGCGCACTGGGGGGGGAAACAATTCACCCCTCCACTTT